These T cell receptor beta chains were read from a single sample in a study of OX40 agonist ivuxolimab in advanced cancers. Clones were sequenced by immunoSEQ multiplex PCR, and TCRdb holds only the in-frame ones, with some missing. The sample shows 70,000 to 90,000 clones, 65% to 85% of them seen only once. The input for sequencing was CD4+ or CD8+ T cells sorted from blood, taken in a trial of the OX40 agonist ivuxolimab. The source of these receptors is an adult with an advanced solid tumor such as melanoma, head and neck, liver or kidney cancer. Each CDR3 is given with its conserved first and last residue. Fields, in order: V gene, J gene, clone size, D gene, CDR3 protein, CDR3 DNA. D genes are given only for firm matches. Some rows mark clone size as missing; the rest say once, few, many or name a class of expanded clone.

>TRBV5-1|TRBJ1-1|-|-
CASSLGSVDTEAFF
TGCGCCAGCAGCTTGGGCAGTGTGGACACTGAAGCTTTCTTT
>TRBV7-2|TRBJ2-5|-|TRBD2
CASSDSGGAVETQYF
TGTGCCAGCAGCGATAGCGGGGGGGCCGTGGAGACCCAGTACTTC
>TRBV7-9|TRBJ2-7|-|-
CASSNPGGGKYEQYF
TGTGCCAGCAGCAACCCTGGGGGAGGAAAGTACGAGCAGTACTTC
>TRBV6-4|TRBJ2-7|-|TRBD1
CASSETGNSYEQYF
TGTGCCAGCAGCGAGACAGGGAACTCCTACGAGCAGTACTTC
>TRBV6-5|TRBJ2-7|-|TRBD1
CASSFRTGTSYEQYF
TGTGCCAGCAGTTTCCGGACAGGGACCTCCTACGAGCAGTACTTC
>TRBV5-6|TRBJ1-2|-|-
CATKSRGTRGYTF
TGTGCCACCAAATCAAGAGGGACGCGGGGCTACACCTTC
>TRBV27|TRBJ1-6|-|-
CASSLSRGPTRNSPLHF
TGTGCCAGCAGTTTATCGCGCGGTCCTACGAGAAATTCACCCCTCCACTTT
>TRBV30|TRBJ1-6|-|-
CAWSVFSFRSPLHF
TGTGCCTGGAGTGTATTTTCGTTTAGGTCACCCCTCCACTTT
>TRBV19|TRBJ2-5|-|-
CASSNGPQETQYF
TGTGCCAGTAGTAATGGGCCCCAAGAGACCCAGTACTTC
>TRBV6-6|TRBJ1-6|once|-
CASSSIDGGGNSPLHF
TGTGCCAGCAGCTCAATAGACGGGGGGGGGAATTCACCCCTCCACTTT
>TRBV11-2|TRBJ2-2|-|-
CASSLGEVYFLGTGELFF
TGTGCCAGCAGCTTAGGCGAGGTTTATTTCTTAGGCACCGGGGAGCTGTTTTTT
>TRBV19|TRBJ2-7|-|-
CASRQRGSPYEQYF
TGTGCCAGTAGACAGCGTGGCAGCCCCTACGAGCAGTACTTC
>TRBV6-6|TRBJ2-1|-|-
CASSRGQYNEQFF
TGTGCCAGCAGCCGTGGACAGTACAATGAGCAGTTCTTC
>TRBV4-2|TRBJ2-7|once|-
CASSRETRAYEQYF
TGTGCCAGCAGCCGAGAGACCAGGGCCTACGAGCAGTACTTC
>TRBV5-6|TRBJ2-3|-|-
CASSPLTGPKSTDTQYF
TGTGCCAGCAGCCCCCTCACAGGACCTAAGAGCACAGATACGCAGTATTTT
>TRBV29-1|TRBJ1-2|once|-
CSVEGRGTGGYTF
TGCAGCGTAGAAGGTCGGGGGACGGGCGGCTACACCTTC
>TRBV6-4|TRBJ2-2|-|-
CASSDLGGRAVKELFF
TGTGCCAGCAGTGACTTAGGTGGACGGGCAGTAAAAGAGCTGTTTTTT
>TRBV7-2|TRBJ1-6|-|-
CASSLNQGSGSPLHF
TGTGCCAGCAGCTTAAACCAGGGCTCTGGTTCACCCCTCCACTTT
>TRBV10-2|TRBJ1-5|-|-
CASSGSSSNQPQHF
TGCGCCAGCAGTGGGTCCTCTAGCAATCAGCCCCAGCATTTT
>TRBV2|TRBJ1-2|-|-
CASGGGWYGYTF
TGTGCCAGCGGAGGGGGTTGGTATGGCTACACCTTC
>TRBV7-9|TRBJ1-1|few|TRBD1
CASSLGQGAEAFF
TGTGCCAGCAGCTTAGGACAGGGGGCTGAAGCTTTCTTT
>TRBV2|TRBJ2-5|-|TRBD2
CASRAGGPRETQYF
TGTGCCAGCAGGGCGGGGGGACCCAGGGAGACCCAGTACTTC
>TRBV6-5|TRBJ1-1|few|-
CASSYGGENTEAFF
TGTGCCAGCAGTTACGGGGGGGAGAACACTGAAGCTTTCTTT
>TRBV9|TRBJ2-2|-|-
CASSVAAPGELFF
TGTGCCAGCAGCGTAGCGGCCCCCGGGGAGCTGTTTTTT
>TRBV5-6|TRBJ2-1|-|TRBD2
CASSLWITGGLSNEQFF
TGTGCCAGCAGCTTGTGGATAACGGGAGGGCTTTCCAATGAGCAGTTCTTC
>TRBV5-4|TRBJ1-1|-|-
CASSLGGWGTEAFF
TGTGCCAGCAGCTTGGGCGGCTGGGGCACTGAAGCTTTCTTT
>TRBV11-3|TRBJ1-5|-|-
CASSLGGVNQPQHF
TGTGCCAGCAGCCTAGGGGGTGTCAATCAGCCCCAGCATTTT
>TRBV6-1|TRBJ1-5|once|-
CATAPQGNQPQHF
TGTGCCACCGCCCCGCAGGGCAATCAGCCCCAGCATTTT
>TRBV2|TRBJ2-5|-|-
CASSEIYSQETQYF
TGTGCCAGCAGTGAAATCTACAGCCAAGAGACCCAGTACTTC
>TRBV6-5|TRBJ2-1|-|-
CASSYSSGYNEQFF
TGTGCCAGCAGTTACTCATCAGGGTACAATGAGCAGTTCTTC
>TRBV7-2|TRBJ1-5|-|TRBD1
CASSLGQVGQPQHF
TGTGCCAGCAGCCTTGGACAGGTCGGGCAGCCCCAGCATTTT
>TRBV5-6|TRBJ2-1|few|TRBD1
CASSLAGDRYNEQFF
TGTGCCAGCAGCTTGGCCGGGGACAGATACAATGAGCAGTTCTTC
>TRBV7-9|TRBJ1-4|-|-
CASSLSSGLYEKLFF
TGTGCCAGCAGCTTATCGTCAGGGCTTTATGAAAAACTGTTTTTT
>TRBV18|TRBJ1-6|-|TRBD1
CASSPGQGGSPLHF
TGTGCCAGCTCACCAGGACAGGGTGGCTCACCCCTCCACTTT
>TRBV4-1|TRBJ1-1|-|-
CASSQSGHTEAFF
TGCGCCAGCAGCCAATCGGGACACACGGAAGCTTTCTTT